This T cell receptor (beta chain) appears in the sequencing data of a study of T cell responses to AZD1222 COVID-19 vaccine. Method: immunoSEQ multiplex PCR; TCRdb's copy keeps in-frame clones and lacks some. There are approximately 180,000 clones in the sample; approximately 92% occur only once, and around 0.96% lies in the top ten. The length of the CDR3 is 13 residues. Germline lookup yields CDR1 GTSNPN and CDR2 SVGIG (reference sequence). V was shortened by 0 bases and J by 4 bases, with 9 bases between the two germline ends. This material consisted of peripheral blood, taken 28 days after the second dose of the MenACWY control vaccine. The origin of this receptor is an adult who received the MenACWY meningococcal vaccine as a control. The chain uses TRBV30 and TRBJ1-1; D is possibly TRBD1 (5 bases). This CDR3 reads CAWSVQVGTEAFF. The DNA for the CDR3 is TGTGCCTGGAGTGTACAGGTTGGCACTGAAGCTTTCTTT.